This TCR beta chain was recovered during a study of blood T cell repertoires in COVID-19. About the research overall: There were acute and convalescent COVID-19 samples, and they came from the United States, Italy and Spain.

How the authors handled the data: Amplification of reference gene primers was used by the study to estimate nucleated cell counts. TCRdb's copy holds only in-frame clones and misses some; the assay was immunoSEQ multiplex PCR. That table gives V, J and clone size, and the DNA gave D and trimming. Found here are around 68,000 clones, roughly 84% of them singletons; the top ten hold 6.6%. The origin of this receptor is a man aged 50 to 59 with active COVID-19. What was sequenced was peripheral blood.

The CDR3 DNA is TGTGCCATCAGCCCTAATCAGCCCCAGCATTTT. Amino acid sequence: CAISPNQPQHF. The genes are TRBV10-3 and TRBJ1-5; D call uncertain. CDR3 length: 11 amino acids. The germline V gene has CDR1 ENHRY and CDR2 SYGVKD. V was shortened by 6 bases and J by 4 bases, with 4 bases between the two germline ends.